Listed below are T cell receptor beta chains from one sample, sequenced in a study of blood T cell repertoires in COVID-19. The protocol was immunoSEQ multiplex PCR, while the TCRdb copy is restricted to in-frame clones and leaves out a portion. The sample lists 110,000 or so clones; roughly 80% were seen once. The sample consisted of peripheral blood. These receptors all stem from a man between 65 and 79 years old with acute or convalescent COVID-19. CDR3s include the opening cysteine and the closing phenylalanine or tryptophan. A D gene is named only where the DNA matches it firmly. Only some rows state a clone size, as once, few, many or a class for expanded clones.

NA	TRBV20-1	NA	TRBJ2-7	TGCAGTGCTCACAGATCCTACGAGCAGTACTTC	CSAHRSYEQYF
NA	TRBV5-1	NA	TRBJ2-2	TGCGCCAGCAGCTTGGCCAGGGGGGCCGGGGAGCTGTTTTTT	CASSLARGAGELFF
TRBD2	TRBV9	NA	TRBJ2-2	TGTGCCAGCAGCGATGGCCCGACTAGCGGGAGGGCCTTATCCGGGGAGCTGTTTTTT	CASSDGPTSGRALSGELFF
TRBD1	TRBV7-2	NA	TRBJ1-5	TGTGCCAGCAGCCCGTTTACAGGGGCGTATAGCAATCAGCCCCAGCATTTT	CASSPFTGAYSNQPQHF
TRBD1	TRBV3-1/TRBV3-2	NA	TRBJ2-7	TGTGCCAGCAGCCTGACAGGGGGCGCCTCCTACGAGCAGTACTTC	CASSLTGGASYEQYF
NA	TRBV9	NA	TRBJ2-3	TGTGCCAGCAGCGCGGACTTATCAGATACGCAGTATTTT	CASSADLSDTQYF
TRBD1	TRBV9	once	TRBJ1-3	TGTGCCAGCAGCCCGGACAGGGCGATCTCTGGAAACACCATATATTTT	CASSPDRAISGNTIYF
TRBD1	TRBV3-1/TRBV3-2	NA	TRBJ1-1	TGTGCCAGCAGCCGCCAGGGGGCGAGTGAAGCTTTCTTT	CASSRQGASEAFF
TRBD1	TRBV6-6	NA	TRBJ1-2	TGTGCCAGCAGTTCCCTGACAGGGGCCGGCTACACCTTC	CASSSLTGAGYTF
TRBD1	TRBV29-1	NA	TRBJ1-5	TGCAGCGTTGCTCAGGGGGCGAATCAGCCCCAGCATTTT	CSVAQGANQPQHF
NA	TRBV18	NA	TRBJ1-1	TGTGCCAGCTCACTGAACAGGGCTACTGAAGCTTTCTTT	CASSLNRATEAFF
TRBD2	TRBV15	NA	TRBJ2-1	TGTGCCACCGGACTAGCGGTTAGCAATGAGCAGTTCTTC	CATGLAVSNEQFF
NA	TRBV5-1	NA	TRBJ2-1	TGCGCCAGCAGCTTGACTCTACCGGGCTCCTACAATGAGCAGTTCTTC	CASSLTLPGSYNEQFF
NA	TRBV28	NA	TRBJ2-5	TGTGCCAGCAGCCATCGGGGGGCGGTGGGAGAGACCCAGTACTTC	CASSHRGAVGETQYF
TRBD2	TRBV29-1	NA	TRBJ2-1	TGCAGCGTAGCTGGCGGGAGCTCCTACAATGAGCAGTTCTTC	CSVAGGSSYNEQFF
NA	TRBV7-6	NA	TRBJ1-1	TGTGCCAGCAGTCTAATACAGGCGACTGAAGCTTTCTTT	CASSLIQATEAFF
NA	TRBV19	NA	TRBJ2-1	TGTGCCAGTAGTATAGGACAGGTTGTTCCCTACAATGAGCAGTTCTTC	CASSIGQVVPYNEQFF
NA	TRBV5-1	NA	TRBJ1-1	TGCGCCAGCAGCTTGGCCGGGGGGCGGAACACTGAAGCTTTCTTT	CASSLAGGRNTEAFF
NA	TRBV5-1	NA	TRBJ2-3	TGCGCCAGCAGCTTGGGCGCCCAAACGCAGTATTTT	CASSLGAQTQYF
NA	TRBV11-2	NA	TRBJ1-6	TGTGCCAGCAGCCCCTGGGAGAATTCACCCCTCCACTTT	CASSPWENSPLHF